This T cell receptor beta chain appears in the sequencing data of a study of pediatric ulcerative colitis. Germline V gives CDR1 MRHNA, CDR2 SNTAGT. Trimming took 3 bases from V and 9 from J, leaving 6 bases between them. CDR3 length equals 11 residues. This table comes from immunoSEQ multiplex PCR, and its TCRdb copy is limited to in-frame clones, with some not included. This table has roughly 64,000 clones, about 86% appearing once. The receptor's source is a boy aged 5-17 years with severe ulcerative colitis. The rearrangement joins TRBV6-4 to TRBJ2-1; D is undetermined. Input material: blood. DNA of the CDR3: TGTGCCAGCAGTGAGGATGGTGAGCAGTTCTTC. Translating it yields CASSEDGEQFF.